This is a list of T cell receptor beta chains from one sample in a study of graft-versus-host responses after intestinal transplantation. These receptors' targets are unknown. The table came from immunoSEQ multiplex PCR; TCRdb's copy has only in-frame clones and leaves some out. In the table there are approximately 79,000 clones, approximately 82% of which are singletons. The sequences come from unstimulated CD4+ T cells sorted from spleen or lymph node cells, collected before intestinal transplant. The receptor set was obtained from a human donor who received an intestinal transplant. Each CDR3 is given without its conserved first and last residue. The D gene is left open where the match is weak. Clone size appears in some rows only: once, few, many, or a class for an expanded clone.

clone size,D gene,V gene,CDR3 protein
-,TRBD1,TRBV5-1,ASTPGQEAGANVLT
few,-,TRBV18,ASSPPQGVRRGNEQF
once,-,TRBV7-8,ASSGRFYNEQF
-,TRBD2,TRBV6-6,ASSYPSGGYQETQY
-,TRBD2,TRBV7-2,ASSPRGSGVSDTQY
once,TRBD2,TRBV19,ARYTGTSGKRAPVEQY
-,TRBD1,TRBV19,ASSIRGSAYTQY
-,TRBD1,TRBV6-5,ASSYRQGATDTQY
-,TRBD2,TRBV10-2,ASATPGLQETQY
-,TRBD1,TRBV7-9,ASSTDRGSNQPQH
once,-,TRBV27,ASSFQRSSTEQF
-,TRBD2,TRBV28,ASIRFGLAGEGYEQY
-,TRBD1,TRBV5-1,ASSLRTGDSPLH
-,-,TRBV2,ASSGQSNTEAF
few,-,TRBV6-5,ASSYSSGPGGYT
-,TRBD2,TRBV28,ASSSSGTSGRKGQY
-,-,TRBV13,ASSSVGSGGYT